One and the same sample provided the 27 T cell receptor beta chains below, sequenced in a study of T-cell memory formation after mild COVID-19. In TCRdb, the 5' RACE reads were re-called with MiXCR into one record per CDR3 protein. This table has 400,000 to 500,000 distinct CDR3 sequences, 15% to 20% appearing once. Sequenced sample: PBMCs or a T cell subset sorted from them (not recorded which). The receptors derive from an adult woman who had mild COVID-19 (a few samples of this study predate the infection). Cell type and time point are not known.

This clonotype has only a few counts. J is TRBJ2-7 and V is TRBV7-8; 10 positions agree with TRBD1. After removal of 0 bases from V and 0 bases from J, the junction contained 2 bases not matched to a gene. Germline V gene lookup returns CDR1 SGHVS and CDR2 FQNEAQ. This CDR3 region has 16 residues. The CDR3 region is CASSLAGQGVSYEQYF. In DNA, the CDR3 is TGTGCCAGCAGCTTAGCCGGACAGGGGGTCTCCTACGAGCAGTACTTC. Based on the CDR3 plus reference TRBV7-8 and TRBJ2-7, the full variable domain is GAGVSQSPRYKVAKRGQDVALRCDPISGHVSLFWYQQALGQGPEFLTYFQNEAQLDKSGLPSDRFFAERPEGSVSTLKIQRTQQEDSAVYLCASSLAGQGVSYEQYFGPGTRLTVT.

The gene calls are TRBV3-1 and TRBJ2-7, with 9 bases aligning to TRBD2. The CDR3 runs to 15 residues. Germline V gene data show CDR1 as LGHDT and CDR2 as YNNKEL (reference sequence). The V segment lost 5 bases and the J segment 2 bases; nucleotides outside the gene matches: 7. The CDR3 spells CASSTGTSSTYEQYF. The CDR3 nucleotides read TGTGCCAGCAGCACCGGGACTAGCTCAACCTACGAGCAGTACTTC.

This clonotype was found a few times. This chain joins TRBV12-3 or TRBV12-4 and TRBJ2-3, with D unclear. The V end was cut by 8 bases, the J end by 3 bases, with 12 bases between. CDR3 length: 13 amino acids. The chain's CDR3 is CASLEWETDTQYF. CDR3 nucleotides: TGTGCCAGCCTTGAGTGGGAAACAGATACGCAGTATTTT.

The genes are TRBV7-2 and TRBJ1-5, with TRBD1 identical over 12 bases. The CDR3 loop spans 15 amino acids. Germline CDR1 is SGHTA and CDR2 is FQGNSA. The ends lost 5 bases at V and 4 bases at J; junction bases unmatched: 3. CDR3 sequence (DNA): TGTGCCAGCAGCGGGGGACAGGGGGCAAATCAGCCCCAGCATTTT. Translation: CASSGGQGANQPQHF. Supplemented by reference TRBV7-2 and TRBJ1-5, the full variable domain reads GAGVSQSPSNKVTEKGKDVELRCDPISGHTALYWYRQSLGQGLEFLIYFQGNSAPDKSGLPSDRFSAERTGGSVSTLTIQRTQQEDSAVYLCASSGGQGANQPQHFGDGTRLSIL.

This sequence joins TRBV6-2 or TRBV6-3 and TRBJ1-2; tentatively, D is TRBD1 (6 bases). The CDR3 covers 15 residues. V was pared by 2 bases and J by 8 bases, with 18 bases between. From germline, CDR1 is MNHEY and CDR2 SVGEGT. This chain's CDR3 is CASSYPWDTSRGYTF. CDR3 bases: TGTGCCAGCAGTTACCCCTGGGACACTTCTCGGGGCTACACCTTC.

This clonotype was seen just once. The V gene is TRBV4-3, the J gene TRBJ1-1; perhaps TRBD1 as D (5 bases). Trimming cost V 0 bases and J 6 bases, with 14 bases left between them. Looked up from germline, CDR1 is LGHNA and CDR2 is YSLEER. The CDR3 has 15 residues. The CDR3: CASSQDLGAAAEAFF. Here the CDR3 DNA reads TGCGCCAGCAGCCAAGATCTAGGGGCAGCGGCTGAAGCTTTCTTT.

This clonotype appeared a few times. This chain uses TRBV12-3 or TRBV12-4 with TRBJ1-1; 7 bases line up with TRBD1. CDR3 length: 15 residues. The J segment lost 4 bases and the V segment lost 7 bases, leaving 12 bases of the junction unmatched. CDR3 coding DNA: TGTGCCAGCACTACAAACAGGGGACTTTCCACTGAAGCTTTCTTT. Its protein product is CASTTNRGLSTEAFF.

The chain links TRBV27 to TRBJ2-2; TRBD2 matches 10 bases. The CDR3 loop spans 17 amino acids. The V gene's germline CDR1 is MNHEY and CDR2 SMNVEV (reference sequence). J gave up 3 bases and V 4 bases, and 8 bases lay outside the gene matches. The CDR3 sequence is CASSSKYLAGDTGELFF. The CDR3 region has the DNA TGTGCCAGCAGTTCCAAATACCTAGCGGGAGACACCGGGGAGCTGTTTTTT.

This clonotype was seen repeatedly, ten times or more. The chain uses TRBV9 and TRBJ2-5; D is undetermined. Trimming took 2 bases from V and 1 from J, leaving 6 bases between them. Looked up from germline, CDR1 is SGDLS and CDR2 is YYNGEE. CDR3 size: 13 residues. The CDR3 protein is CASSVYSQETQYF. The CDR3 DNA sequence: TGTGCCAGCAGCGTCTACAGCCAAGAGACCCAGTACTTC.

V is TRBV5-1 and J is TRBJ2-7; perhaps TRBD1 as D (5 bases). The CDR3 is 15 residues long. Germline CDR1 SGHRS, CDR2 YFSETQ. Trimming took 0 bases from V and 6 from J, leaving 16 bases between them. DNA of the CDR3: TGCGCCAGCAGCTTGGGCCAGGGTTTCTTCGGCGAGCAGTACTTC. It is translated as CASSLGQGFFGEQYF.

This chain connects TRBV20-1 to TRBJ2-7; 7 nucleotides align to TRBD2. CDR3 length equals 11 residues. Germline lookup yields CDR1 DFQATT and CDR2 SNEGSKA (reference sequence). Germline trimming cut 5 bases from V and 6 bases from J; bases unmatched to any gene: 4. The CDR3 region is CSAPPGGEQYF. In nucleotides, the CDR3 is TGCAGTGCTCCCCCGGGGGGCGAGCAGTACTTC.

Written as DNA, the CDR3 is TGTGCCAGCAGTTACTCGACAGACAACACCGGGGAGCTGTTTTTT. This encodes CASSYSTDNTGELFF. The chain joins TRBV6-5 to TRBJ2-2; D perhaps matches TRBD1 (5 bases). The CDR3 totals 15 residues. With 0 bases removed from V and 2 bases from J, the gap between germline ends came to 7 bases. CDR1 and CDR2 (germline): MNHEY, SVGAGI.

The V gene is TRBV7-9, the J gene TRBJ2-3, with 15 bases identical to TRBD2. The V gene end was trimmed by 5 bases and the J gene end by 0 bases; junction bases not matched to a gene: 6. Germline V gene data show CDR1 as SEHNR and CDR2 as FQNEAQ (reference sequence). The CDR3 is made up of 18 amino acids. The CDR3 bases are TGTGCCAGCAGCGCGCCGGGACTAGCGGGAGGAAGCACAGATACGCAGTATTTT. This codes for CASSAPGLAGGSTDTQYF.

This clonotype was found many times. The chain carries TRBV7-2 and TRBJ2-5; TRBD2 matches 7 bases. J gave up 1 base and V 4 bases, and 3 bases lay outside the gene matches. This CDR3 is built from 14 residues. CDR1 and CDR2 from the germline V gene are SGHTA and FQGNSA. The CDR3 loop reads CASSYAGVQETQYF. In DNA, the CDR3 is TGTGCCAGCAGCTACGCGGGAGTCCAAGAGACCCAGTACTTC.

This clonotype was detected only a few times. This rearrangement joins TRBV2 to TRBJ2-7, with D maybe TRBD2 (5 bases). V was trimmed by 4 bases and J by 0 bases, leaving 10 bases between them. This CDR3 has 14 residues. CDR1 is SNHLY and CDR2 is FYNNEI in the germline V gene. The chain's CDR3 is CASSAVEASYEQYF. The DNA of the CDR3 is TGTGCCAGCAGTGCGGTGGAGGCCTCCTACGAGCAGTACTTC. Drawing the rest from reference TRBV2 and TRBJ2-7, the complete variable domain is EPEVTQTPSHQVTQMGQEVILRCVPISNHLYFYWYRQILGQKVEFLVSFYNNEISEKSEIFDDQFSVERPDGSNFTLKIRSTKLEDSAMYFCASSAVEASYEQYFGPGTRLTVT.

This clonotype was seen more than once but under ten times. This sequence joins TRBV20-1 and TRBJ2-3, with 11 nucleotides matching TRBD2. The CDR3 length is 14 residues. The germline V gene encodes CDR1 DFQATT and CDR2 SNEGSKA (reference sequence). Trimming at V came to 6 bases and at J to 5 bases, leaving 7 bases not matched to a gene. This chain's CDR3 is CSAAGLAEGDTQYF. The CDR3 DNA is TGCAGTGCAGCGGGACTAGCGGAAGGAGATACGCAGTATTTT.

The gene calls are TRBV24-1 and TRBJ2-1; 14 bases agree with TRBD2. The CDR3 has 19 amino acids. The germline CDR1 and CDR2 sequences are KGHDR and SFDVKD. J lost 6 bases, V lost 2 bases, and 11 bases had no gene match. CDR3 DNA sequence: TGTGCCACCAGTGATTGGAAAGGGACTAGCGGGAGTTTCGGCAATGAGCAGTTCTTC. Translating it yields CATSDWKGTSGSFGNEQFF.

This clonotype was observed a few times. The chain joins TRBV20-1 to TRBJ1-2; TRBD1 matches 7 bases. Trimming at V came to 0 bases and at J to 4 bases, leaving 14 bases not matched to a gene. Looked up from germline, CDR1 is DFQATT and CDR2 is SNEGSKA (reference sequence). This CDR3 has 17 amino acids. CDR3 DNA sequence: TGCAGTGCTAGAGATTTAAGCGAAGTCGGACAGGTCTATGGCTACACCTTC. This gives the protein CSARDLSEVGQVYGYTF.

This clonotype was seen only a few times. This chain links TRBV12-3 or TRBV12-4 with TRBJ2-5, with TRBD1 identical over 9 bases. The CDR3 covers 14 residues. Trimming took 5 bases from V and 5 from J; bases not matched to a gene: 6. CDR3 sequence (DNA): TGTGCCAGCAGTCCGGACAGGGGATATGAGACCCAGTACTTC. It encodes CASSPDRGYETQYF.

There are a few counts of this clonotype. The chain joins TRBV5-1 to TRBJ2-7; TRBD1 might be the D (5 bases). There are 13 residues in the CDR3. Trimming left V 3 bases short and J 6 bases short, with 13 bases between. Germline CDR1 and CDR2: SGHRS and YFSETQ. CDR3 DNA: TGCGCCAGCAGCTACCGACAGCCCATCGAGCAGTACTTC. Translation gives CASSYRQPIEQYF.

This clonotype was detected a few times. The rearrangement links TRBV5-1 to TRBJ2-1, with 8 bases that match TRBD2. The CDR3 is made up of 17 amino acids. Trimming at V came to 4 bases and at J to 3 bases, leaving 12 bases not matched to a gene. Germline CDR1 is SGHRS and CDR2 is YFSETQ. The CDR3 bases are TGCGCCAGCAGCGTTAGGCCCGCGGGGGGACTCTACAATGAGCAGTTCTTC. Its translation: CASSVRPAGGLYNEQFF.

The J gene is TRBJ1-2, the V gene TRBV18, with D maybe TRBD1 (6 bases). The germline V gene has CDR1 KGHSH and CDR2 LQKENI. The V gene lost 3 bases and the J gene lost 4 bases, with 15 bases spanning the gap. CDR3 length: 15 amino acids. In nucleotides, the CDR3 is TGTGCCAGCTCACCTGGCTCAATACAGGGCTATGGCTACACCTTC. It specifies CASSPGSIQGYGYTF. Filled out from reference TRBV18 and TRBJ1-2, the complete variable domain reads NAGVMQNPRHLVRRRGQEARLRCSPMKGHSHVYWYRQLPEEGLKFMVYLQKENIIDESGMPKERFSAEFPKEGPSILRIQQVVRGDSAAYFCASSPGSIQGYGYTFGSGTRLTVV.

This clonotype turned up a few times. The genes are TRBV4-1 and TRBJ2-1, with 7 nucleotides matching TRBD1. CDR1 is MGHRA, CDR2 YSYEKL, per germline. Unmatched junction bases numbered 18, after V lost 10 bases and J lost 3 bases. The CDR3 loop spans 17 amino acids. CDR3 in DNA: TGCGCCACTGCTAGACCTGGGGGTACAGGGGTCTACAATGAGCAGTTCTTC. Protein product: CATARPGGTGVYNEQFF.

This clonotype was seen a handful of times. V gene TRBV7-6 combines with J gene TRBJ2-7; 7 bases align to TRBD1. Germline trimming cut 1 base from V and 2 bases from J; bases unmatched to any gene: 11. This CDR3 region has 17 residues. Germline loops: CDR1 SGHVS, CDR2 FNYEAQ. CDR3 bases: TGTGCCAGCAGCTTAGGGATAAGGGGGCCACATCCCTACGAGCAGTACTTC. Amino acid sequence: CASSLGIRGPHPYEQYF.

This clonotype was found a few times. The V and J genes are TRBV4-1 and TRBJ2-2; 8 bases are a match to TRBD1. This CDR3 has 16 amino acids. Germline loops: CDR1 MGHRA, CDR2 YSYEKL. J gave up 7 bases and V 3 bases, and 10 bases lay outside the gene matches. CDR3 nucleotides: TGCGCCAGCAGCCAGATACGTGGACAGGGTGACGGGGAGCTGTTTTTT. Translation: CASSQIRGQGDGELFF.

The genes are TRBV2 and TRBJ2-3; TRBD1 aligns across 11 bases. Unmatched junction bases numbered 7, after V lost 3 bases and J lost 5 bases. Per germline, CDR1 SNHLY and CDR2 FYNNEI. This CDR3 contains 16 residues. CDR3 sequence: CASSEDRGLRKDTQYF. The CDR3 region has the DNA TGTGCCAGCAGTGAGGACAGGGGGCTCCGGAAAGATACGCAGTATTTT.

This clonotype has just a few counts. The chain employs TRBV7-2 and TRBJ2-1; either TRBD1 or TRBD2 may supply D (5 bases each). This CDR3 comprises 16 residues. Germline V gene data show CDR1 as SGHTA and CDR2 as FQGNSA. V was cut by 3 bases and J by 7 bases, with 19 bases left in between. The CDR3 DNA sequence: TGTGCCAGCAGCTTTCTGAGGGGCTACCAAAGGAATGAGCAGTTCTTC. It yields the protein CASSFLRGYQRNEQFF.